This T cell receptor (beta chain) was identified during a study of blood T cell repertoires in COVID-19. About the study: From the United States, Italy and Spain came samples of acute and convalescent COVID-19. PBMCs, B-cell-depleted T cells, or T cells provided the cDNA or gDNA that made up the material.

Seattle's cohort entered during active infection and was followed longitudinally. This clone was seen repeatedly, ten times or more. In the authors' methods: Reference gene primer amplification yielded estimated nucleated cell counts. Assay: immunoSEQ multiplex PCR; the TCRdb copy retains only in-frame clones and omits some. V, J and clone size are taken as reported in that table, and D and trimming were inferred from the DNA itself. The sample has approximately 190,000 clones, over 80% seen once. The receptor was derived from a woman in her sixties with COVID-19, enrolled during active disease. Sequencing was done on a sample of peripheral blood.

CDR3 protein: CASIQHPGVSKQYF. CDR3 DNA: TGTGCCAGTATCCAGCACCCTGGAGTGTCGAAGCAGTACTTC. The chain has TRBV19 and TRBJ2-7; D remains ambiguous. CDR1 LNHDA and CDR2 SQIVND come from the germline V gene (reference sequence). This CDR3 is 14 amino acids long. Between the trimmed V and J ends, which lost 7 bases and 8 bases, there was a span of 21 bases.